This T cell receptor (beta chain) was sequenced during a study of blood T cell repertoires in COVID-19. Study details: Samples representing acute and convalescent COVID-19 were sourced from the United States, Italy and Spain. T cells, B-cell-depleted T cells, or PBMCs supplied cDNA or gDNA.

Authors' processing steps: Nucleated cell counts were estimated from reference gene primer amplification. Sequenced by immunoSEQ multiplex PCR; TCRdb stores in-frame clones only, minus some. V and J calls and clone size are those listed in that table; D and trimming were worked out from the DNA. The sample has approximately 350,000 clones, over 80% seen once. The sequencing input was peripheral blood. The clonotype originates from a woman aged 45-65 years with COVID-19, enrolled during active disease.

This CDR3 is CASRASSGRYYNEQFF. The CDR3 nucleotides read TGTGCCAGCAGGGCTTCTAGCGGGAGGTACTACAATGAGCAGTTCTTC. This chain uses TRBV11-1 with TRBJ2-1; 11 bases are shared with TRBD2. CDR1 is SGHAT and CDR2 is FQDESV in the germline V gene (reference sequence). The CDR3 has 16 amino acids. J was trimmed by 3 bases and V by 6 bases; bases with no gene match: 7.